This T cell receptor (beta chain) was recovered during a study of OX40 agonist ivuxolimab in advanced cancers. V lost 1 base, J lost 8 bases, and 15 bases lay in between. This CDR3 spans 14 amino acids. CDR1 SGHTA and CDR2 FQGNSA come from the germline V gene. Whole-study findings and limits: Dosing at 0.1 to 3.0 mg/kg was accompanied by clonal expansion of CD4+ and CD8+ blood T cells by week 6. A proportion of nonresponders additionally exhibited low normalized T-cell clonal expansion.

Comment on this clone: Its target is not known.

Assay: immunoSEQ multiplex PCR; the TCRdb copy retains only in-frame clones and omits some. The data show tens of thousands of clones, 75% to 85% seen once. The chain links TRBV7-2 to TRBJ2-7; D might be TRBD2 (7 bases). This TCR was recovered from an adult with an advanced solid tumor such as melanoma, head and neck, liver or kidney cancer. Sample: CD4+ or CD8+ T cells sorted from blood, taken in a trial of the OX40 agonist ivuxolimab. CDR3 nucleotides: TGTGCCAGCAGCTTAGTTCGGGGGGCCTTGCAGCAGTACGTC. It codes for CASSLVRGALQQYV.